These 11 T cell receptor beta chains were all obtained from the same sample, sequenced in a study of long-term antiretroviral therapy in people with HIV. Version v3.0 of the immunoSEQ assay ran at survey level. The table came from immunoSEQ multiplex PCR; TCRdb's copy has only in-frame clones and leaves some out. This sample has around 16,000 clones, with over 70% found just once. This specimen consisted of unsorted PBMCs, obtained roughly 1.2 years before starting antiretroviral therapy. These receptors were obtained from a man aged 25-40 years with HIV.

This clone was detected once. In DNA, the CDR3 is TGTGCCAGCAGTGAGTCGGTTCGGCAATCCAGCTCTGGGGCCAACGTCCTGACTTTC. This codes for CASSESVRQSSSGANVLTF. This chain uses TRBV6-1 with TRBJ2-6; D gene uncertain. Per germline, CDR1 MNHNS and CDR2 SASEGT. The CDR3 loop spans 19 amino acids. Trimming took 3 bases from V and 0 from J, leaving 18 bases between them.

The V and J genes are TRBV18 and TRBJ2-3; D gene unclear. Trimming stripped 3 bases from V and 1 base from J, with 14 bases between. The CDR3 has 16 amino acids. CDR1 is KGHSH, CDR2 LQKENI, per germline. CDR3 DNA sequence: TGTGCCAGCTCACCCCGTCTCGGGCCAGGCACAGATACGCAGTATTTT. The encoded protein is CASSPRLGPGTDTQYF.

V and J are TRBV13 and TRBJ1-6, with unresolved D. Trimming removed 0 bases from V and 8 bases from J, with 11 bases in between. Germline loops: CDR1 PRHDT, CDR2 FYEKMQ (reference sequence). The CDR3 has 15 amino acids. The CDR3 region is CASSLGATTYSPLHF. Here the CDR3 DNA reads TGTGCCAGCAGCTTAGGGGCCACCACGTATTCACCCCTCCACTTT.

The J gene is TRBJ2-1, the V gene TRBV6-5; tentative D call: TRBD2 (5 bases). Trimming removed 10 bases at V and 4 bases at J, with 14 bases between. Germline CDR1 is MNHEY and CDR2 is SVGAGI. The CDR3 runs to 13 residues. CDR3 nucleotides: TGTGCCACCCAGGCCCGGACTTACAATGAGCAGTTCTTC. Protein sequence: CATQARTYNEQFF.

This clone occurred a few times. The chain recombines TRBV6-4 with TRBJ1-1, with D possibly TRBD1 on 6 matching bases. Trimming cost V 2 bases and J 4 bases, with 20 bases left between them. Germline V gene lookup returns CDR1 MRHNA and CDR2 SNTAGT. There are 17 residues in the CDR3. The DNA of the CDR3 is TGTGCCAGCAGTGACGGGGATCGCAGGGGATCGGGCACTGAAGCTTTCTTT. It yields the protein CASSDGDRRGSGTEAFF.

This clone was counted between two and nine times. The CDR3 region is CASSRQIEWGYTF. CDR3 sequence (DNA): TGTGCCAGCAGCCGGCAGATCGAGTGGGGCTACACCTTC. The chain uses TRBV14 and TRBJ1-2; D remains unclear. In germline, CDR1 is SGHDN, CDR2 FVKESK. V lost 4 bases and J 8 bases, leaving 14 bases between the germline ends. This CDR3 comprises 13 residues.

CDR3 residues: CASSLQDSGTEAFF. The CDR3 DNA follows: TGCGCCAGCAGCTTGCAAGATAGCGGCACTGAAGCTTTCTTT. The chain is built from TRBV5-1 and TRBJ1-1; D is unclear. CDR1 is SGHRS and CDR2 is YFSETQ in the germline V gene. V lost 1 base to trimming and J lost 4 bases, with 11 bases between them. The CDR3 runs to 14 residues. Together with reference TRBV5-1 and TRBJ1-1, the CDR3 gives the full variable domain: KAGVTQTPRYLIKTRGQQVTLSCSPISGHRSVSWYQQTPGQGLQFLFEYFSETQRNKGNFPGRFSGRQFSNSRSEMNVSTLELGDSALYLCASSLQDSGTEAFFGQGTRLTVV.

The chain is built from TRBV19 and TRBJ1-5, with D tentatively TRBD1 (6 bases). The length of the CDR3 is 16 residues. V lost 4 bases and J lost 1, with 14 bases in between. Germline V gene lookup returns CDR1 LNHDA and CDR2 SQIVND (reference sequence). In DNA, the CDR3 is TGTGCCAGTAGTACCCTGGACAGTATAAGCAATCAGCCCCAGCATTTT. Its protein is CASSTLDSISNQPQHF.

The chain uses TRBV27 and TRBJ2-5; 9 bases are shared with TRBD1. The germline V gene has CDR1 MNHEY and CDR2 SMNVEV (reference sequence). The length of the CDR3 is 13 residues. V was clipped by 6 bases and J by 3 bases; unmatched bases: 2. The CDR3 reads CASSRDREETQYF. CDR3 DNA: TGTGCCAGCAGCCGGGACAGGGAAGAGACCCAGTACTTC.

The V and J genes are TRBV27 and TRBJ1-2; no clear D gene. With 3 bases removed from V and 8 bases from J, the gap between germline ends came to 19 bases. The germline CDR1 and CDR2 sequences are MNHEY and SMNVEV (reference sequence). The CDR3 runs to 15 residues. CDR3 sequence: CASSLVPGLTMGYTF. DNA of the CDR3: TGTGCCAGCAGTTTGGTCCCGGGCCTAACTATGGGCTACACCTTC.

The chain combines TRBV6-5 with TRBJ2-2; no definite D call. Per germline, CDR1 MNHEY and CDR2 SVGAGI. Deletions cut 6 bases from V and 4 bases from J, with 6 bases between. The CDR3 is 12 residues long. CDR3 DNA: TGTGCCAGCAGGGTCTTCACCGGGGAGCTGTTTTTT. Residues: CASRVFTGELFF.